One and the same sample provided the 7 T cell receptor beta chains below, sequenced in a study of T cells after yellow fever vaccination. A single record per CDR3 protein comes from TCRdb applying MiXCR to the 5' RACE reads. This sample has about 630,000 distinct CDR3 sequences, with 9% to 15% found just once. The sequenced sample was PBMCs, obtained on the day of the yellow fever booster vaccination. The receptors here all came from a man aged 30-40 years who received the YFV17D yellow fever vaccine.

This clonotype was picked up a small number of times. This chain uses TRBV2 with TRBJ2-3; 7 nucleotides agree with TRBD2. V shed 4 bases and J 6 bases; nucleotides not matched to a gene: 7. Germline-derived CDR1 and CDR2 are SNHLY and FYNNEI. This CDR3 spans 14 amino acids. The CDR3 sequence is CASSGSGTVDTQYF. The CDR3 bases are TGTGCCAGCAGTGGAAGCGGGACTGTTGATACGCAGTATTTT.

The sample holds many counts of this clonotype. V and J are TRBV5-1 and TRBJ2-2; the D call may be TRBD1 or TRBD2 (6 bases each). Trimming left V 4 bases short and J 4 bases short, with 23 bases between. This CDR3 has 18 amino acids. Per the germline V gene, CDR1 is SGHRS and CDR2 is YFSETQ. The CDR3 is CASSGTSSGFVGTGELFF. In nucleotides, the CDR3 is TGCGCCAGCAGCGGGACATCGAGCGGGTTCGTGGGCACCGGGGAGCTGTTTTTT.

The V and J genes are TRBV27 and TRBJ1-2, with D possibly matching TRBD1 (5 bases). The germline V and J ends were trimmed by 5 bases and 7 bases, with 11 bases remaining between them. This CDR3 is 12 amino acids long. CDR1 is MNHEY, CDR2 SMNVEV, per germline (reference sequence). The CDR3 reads CASSQWGFGYTF. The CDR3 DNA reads TGTGCCAGCAGTCAGTGGGGGTTTGGCTACACCTTC.

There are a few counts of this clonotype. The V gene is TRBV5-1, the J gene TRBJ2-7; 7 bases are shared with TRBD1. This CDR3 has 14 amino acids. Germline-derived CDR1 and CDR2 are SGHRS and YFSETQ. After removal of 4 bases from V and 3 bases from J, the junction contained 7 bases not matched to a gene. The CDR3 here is CASSGGYRGYEQYF. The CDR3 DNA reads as TGCGCCAGCAGCGGGGGCTACAGGGGCTACGAGCAGTACTTC. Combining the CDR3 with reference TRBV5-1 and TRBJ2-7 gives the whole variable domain KAGVTQTPRYLIKTRGQQVTLSCSPISGHRSVSWYQQTPGQGLQFLFEYFSETQRNKGNFPGRFSGRQFSNSRSEMNVSTLELGDSALYLCASSGGYRGYEQYFGPGTRLTVT.

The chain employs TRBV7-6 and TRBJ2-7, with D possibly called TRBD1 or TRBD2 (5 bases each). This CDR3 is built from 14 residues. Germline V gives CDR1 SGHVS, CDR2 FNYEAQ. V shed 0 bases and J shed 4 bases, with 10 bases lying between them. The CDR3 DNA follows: TGTGCCAGCAGCTTAGCCCCCGGGGCTTACGAGCAGTACTTC. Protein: CASSLAPGAYEQYF.

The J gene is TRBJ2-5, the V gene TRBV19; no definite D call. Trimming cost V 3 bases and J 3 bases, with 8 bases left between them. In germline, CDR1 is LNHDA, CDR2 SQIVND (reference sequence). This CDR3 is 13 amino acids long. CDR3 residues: CASSIGRKETQYF. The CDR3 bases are TGTGCCAGTAGTATTGGGCGGAAAGAGACCCAGTACTTC. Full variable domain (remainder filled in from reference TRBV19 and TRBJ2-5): DGGITQSPKYLFRKEGQNVTLSCEQNLNHDAMYWYRQDPGQGLRLIYYSQIVNDFQKGDIAEGYSVSREKKESFPLTVTSAQKNPTAFYLCASSIGRKETQYFGPGTRLLVL.

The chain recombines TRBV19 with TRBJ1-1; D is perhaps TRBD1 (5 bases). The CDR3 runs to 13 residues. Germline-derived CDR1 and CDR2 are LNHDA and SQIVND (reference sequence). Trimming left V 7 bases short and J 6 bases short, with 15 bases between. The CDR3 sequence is CASTLREGSEAFF. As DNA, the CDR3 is TGTGCCAGTACCCTCCGGGAGGGGTCTGAAGCTTTCTTT.